This TCR beta chain was recorded in a study of CD8 T cells in ankylosing spondylitis. Whole-study results and caveats: Enrichment of disease-linked clones was reportedly significant in matched ankylosing spondylitis synovial fluid. Ankylosing spondylitis blood appeared to be characterized by a TCR beta motif of roughly eight highly homologous variants.

Trimming shortened V by 5 bases and J by 4 bases, and 11 bases separated the two germline ends. Germline CDR1 SEHNR, CDR2 FQNEAQ (reference sequence). This CDR3 has 14 residues. Each CDR3 protein gets one entry after TCRdb re-called the 5' RACE reads with MiXCR. The table lists roughly 700,000 distinct CDR3 sequences, roughly 19% of them singletons, with under 20% in the top ten. This clonotype showed up just a few times. As yet, its antigen is unknown. The chain recombines TRBV7-9 with TRBJ1-4, with D possibly matching TRBD1 (6 bases). The sequenced sample consisted of blood, either unsorted or a sorted T cell fraction (not recorded which). This clonotype was obtained from a male donor with ankylosing spondylitis. DNA for the CDR3: TGTGCCAGCAGCGGGGGACATAGTAATGAAAAACTGTTTTTT. As protein: CASSGGHSNEKLFF.